Sequencing of this T cell receptor beta chain was carried out in a study of blood T cell repertoires in COVID-19. Study details: The United States, Italy and Spain supplied acute and convalescent COVID-19 samples.

As originally analysed: Cell counts per sample came from amplifying reference gene primers. Clones were read by immunoSEQ multiplex PCR, and TCRdb kept only the in-frame ones, dropping some. V, J and clone size are taken as reported in that table, and D and trimming were inferred from the DNA itself. This sample carries fewer than 700,000 clones, roughly 91% of them seen once, and the ten largest clones take roughly 8%. CDR3 length: 11 residues. Germline-derived CDR1 and CDR2 are GTSNPN and SVGIG (reference sequence). With 3 bases removed from V and 4 bases from J, the gap between germline ends came to 6 bases.

The J gene is TRBJ1-1, the V gene TRBV30; possibly TRBD1 for D (5 bases). This receptor was obtained from a woman in her fifties or sixties with COVID-19, enrolled during active disease. The sample taken for sequencing was peripheral blood. Written as DNA, the CDR3 is TGTGCCTGGAGAGGGGCCACTGAAGCTTTCTTT. It encodes CAWRGATEAFF.